Listed here is a single TCR beta chain. Researchers ran the PCR with 60 Vbeta and 13 Jbeta primers. Original handling: There were about 80 million unique TCR beta chains by a later count, and 10 million to 12 million of them were shared. The method was immunoSEQ multiplex PCR; TCRdb's version includes in-frame clones alone and lacks a portion of them. V, J and clone size were drawn from that table, and D and trimming were deduced from the DNA. The repertoire holds hundreds of thousands of clones, with about 89% as singletons. The data originate from a study of cytomegalovirus exposure and HLA in healthy donors. This CDR3 comprises 15 residues. Trimming left V 3 bases short and J 4 bases short, with 15 bases between. CDR1 is SGDLS and CDR2 is YYNGEE in the germline V gene.

Source material: PBMCs. The source is a woman aged 18-35 years in good health and CMV-seronegative. The chain has TRBV9 and TRBJ2-3; possibly TRBD2 for D (5 bases). The CDR3 DNA reads TGTGCCAGCAGCGGAACCCCCGCAGCGGCAGATACGCAGTATTTT. Translating gives CASSGTPAAADTQYF.